These T cell receptor beta chains were read from a single sample in a study of blood T cell repertoires in COVID-19. Some clones are missing from TCRdb's copy, which holds only in-frame ones; the method was immunoSEQ multiplex PCR. The table records approximately 24,000 clones, over 75% of them present only once. The sequencing input was peripheral blood. These receptors were taken from a man in his fifties with active COVID-19. Both conserved end residues are part of each CDR3. D genes are given only for firm matches. Size is omitted from some rows. Given values are once, few, many or a class for expanded clones.

NA,NA,TRBJ2-7,TRBV7-2,TGTGCCAGCAGCTTAGCGTGGGGGCCTGTCTACGAGCAGTACTTC,CASSLAWGPVYEQYF
TRBD1,NA,TRBJ2-7,TRBV5-1,TGCGCCAGCAGCTTCGGGACAGACGAGCAGTACTTC,CASSFGTDEQYF
TRBD1,NA,TRBJ1-2,TRBV12-5,TGTGCTAGTGGTTTGACCTTGACAGGGTTTAACTATGGCTACACCTTC,CASGLTLTGFNYGYTF
NA,NA,TRBJ2-3,TRBV5-6,TGTGCCAGCAGCTTGGCCATAGCAGATACGCAGTATTTT,CASSLAIADTQYF
NA,NA,TRBJ1-1,TRBV12-3/TRBV12-4,TGTGCCAGCGGTCCGGGGAACACTGAAGCTTTCTTT,CASGPGNTEAFF
TRBD2,NA,TRBJ2-5,TRBV20-1,TGCAGTGCTAGTGGCCCCGGACTAGCGGGGATACAAGAGACCCAGTACTTC,CSASGPGLAGIQETQYF
TRBD1,few,TRBJ1-6,TRBV5-1,TGCGCCAGCAGCTTGTGGGCAGGGGGTGTATCACCCCTCCACTTT,CASSLWAGGVSPLHF
TRBD1,NA,TRBJ1-3,TRBV2,TGTGCCAGCAGTACAGACAGGGGCTCTGGAAACACCATATATTTT,CASSTDRGSGNTIYF
NA,NA,TRBJ2-5,TRBV5-8,TGTGCCAGCAGCTCTGCCCCGTCGAGAACCCAGTACTTC,CASSSAPSRTQYF
TRBD1,NA,TRBJ2-5,TRBV2,TGTGCCAGCAGTCTTATACAGGGGGAGGCGGAGACCCAGTACTTC,CASSLIQGEAETQYF
NA,few,TRBJ1-5,TRBV30,TGTGCCTGGAGCAGGGAAGGCAATCAGCCCCAGCATTTT,CAWSREGNQPQHF
NA,once,TRBJ2-6,TRBV5-1,TGCGCCAGCCTTTCTGGGGCCAACGTCCTGACTTTC,CASLSGANVLTF
NA,NA,TRBJ2-7,TRBV5-1,TGCGCCAGCAGCTTGGCGGGTACCTACGAGCAGTACTTC,CASSLAGTYEQYF
NA,few,TRBJ2-1,TRBV4-1,TGCGCCAGCAGCCAAGGTCCGCAGAGGTCCAATGAGCAGTTCTTC,CASSQGPQRSNEQFF
NA,NA,TRBJ1-4,TRBV7-2,TGTGCCAGCAGCTTAGCGTTAGGGGCACAAAATGAAAAACTGTTTTTT,CASSLALGAQNEKLFF
NA,NA,TRBJ2-1,TRBV19,TGTGCCAGTAGTATTCTTGGGGGCGCCGACAATGAGCAGTTCTTC,CASSILGGADNEQFF
NA,NA,TRBJ2-1,TRBV19,TGTGCCAGTAGTAAGGGGGACGACAATGAGCAGTTCTTC,CASSKGDDNEQFF
TRBD1,NA,TRBJ1-2,TRBV19,TGTGCCAGTAGTACCGGACAGGGGCGAGGCTACACCTTC,CASSTGQGRGYTF
TRBD2,NA,TRBJ2-1,TRBV11-3,TGTGCCAGCAGCTGGCCCGGGAGATTCGGGGGGAATGAGCAGTTCTTC,CASSWPGRFGGNEQFF
NA,NA,TRBJ2-1,TRBV27,TGTGCCAGCAGTTTTGGGCGGGACAATGAGCAGTTCTTC,CASSFGRDNEQFF
TRBD1,NA,TRBJ2-2,TRBV6-5,TGTGCCAGCAGCTCCGGGACAGGAAATAGCGGGGAGCTGTTTTTT,CASSSGTGNSGELFF
NA,NA,TRBJ2-3,TRBV11-3,TGTGCCAGCAGCTTACAAGATACGCAGTATTTT,CASSLQDTQYF
NA,NA,TRBJ2-3,TRBV29-1,TGCAGCATCACTAGGGCAGATACGCAGTATTTT,CSITRADTQYF
NA,NA,TRBJ2-2,TRBV5-1,TGCGCCAGCTCAGGGGTCCCAGGGGTCACCGGGGAGCTGTTTTTT,CASSGVPGVTGELFF
NA,NA,TRBJ1-5,TRBV19,TGTGCCAGTAGTGCCCCAATTACAGGGAATAGCAATCAGCCCCAGCATTTT,CASSAPITGNSNQPQHF
NA,NA,TRBJ1-6,TRBV7-2,TGTGCCAGCAGCTTAGAGAGGAAGAATTCACCCCTCCACTTT,CASSLERKNSPLHF
NA,NA,TRBJ1-4,TRBV29-1,TGCAGCGGAAAACGAGGGGAAAAACTGTTTTTT,CSGKRGEKLFF